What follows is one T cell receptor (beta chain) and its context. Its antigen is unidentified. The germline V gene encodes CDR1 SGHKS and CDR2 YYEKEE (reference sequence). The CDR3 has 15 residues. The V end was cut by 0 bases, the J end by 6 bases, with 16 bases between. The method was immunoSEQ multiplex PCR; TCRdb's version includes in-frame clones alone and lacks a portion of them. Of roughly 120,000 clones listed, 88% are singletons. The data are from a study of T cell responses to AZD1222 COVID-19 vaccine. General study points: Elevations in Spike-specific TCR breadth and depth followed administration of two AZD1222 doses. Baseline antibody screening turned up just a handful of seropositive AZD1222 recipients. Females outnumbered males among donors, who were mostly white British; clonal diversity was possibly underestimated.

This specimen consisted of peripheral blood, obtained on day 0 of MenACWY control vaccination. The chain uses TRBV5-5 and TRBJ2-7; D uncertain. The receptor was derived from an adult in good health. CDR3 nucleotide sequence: TGTGCCAGCAGCTTGGATCGGCGGCTCGATAGCGAGCAGTACTTC. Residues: CASSLDRRLDSEQYF.